This TCR beta chain was identified in a study of T cell responses to AZD1222 COVID-19 vaccine. The V gene's germline CDR1 is SGHAT and CDR2 FQNNGV. This CDR3 spans 13 amino acids. The V and J ends lost 5 bases and 0 bases respectively, with 7 bases between them. The method was immunoSEQ multiplex PCR; TCRdb's version includes in-frame clones alone and lacks a portion of them. The sample contains about 120,000 clones, roughly 91% of which appear only once. Concerning this clone: Its target is unknown.

Study results and limitations: Spike-specific TCR breadth and depth both grew after two AZD1222 doses. Females made up more of the donors, who were largely white British, and clonal diversity may have come out too low. The study sampled repertoires only after the peak T cell response.

The TCR sequence derives from an adult who received the AZD1222 COVID-19 vaccine. J is TRBJ1-1 and V is TRBV11-2, with D perhaps matching TRBD1 (5 bases). The starting material was peripheral blood, obtained 28 days after the second AZD1222 dose. CDR3 region: CASSRQLNTEAFF. CDR3 nucleotides: TGTGCCAGCAGCCGACAGTTGAACACTGAAGCTTTCTTT.